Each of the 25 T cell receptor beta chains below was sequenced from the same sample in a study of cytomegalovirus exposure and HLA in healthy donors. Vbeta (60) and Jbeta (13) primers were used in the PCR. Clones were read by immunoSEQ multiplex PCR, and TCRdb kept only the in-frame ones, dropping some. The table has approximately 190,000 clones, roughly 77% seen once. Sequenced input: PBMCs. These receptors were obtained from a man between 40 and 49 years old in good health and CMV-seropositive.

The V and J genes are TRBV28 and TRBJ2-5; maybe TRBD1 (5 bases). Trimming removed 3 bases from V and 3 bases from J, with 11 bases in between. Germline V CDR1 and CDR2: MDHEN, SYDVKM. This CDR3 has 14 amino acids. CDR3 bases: TGTGCCAGCAGTTTGTCCCAGGGCGAAGAGACCCAGTACTTC. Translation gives CASSLSQGEETQYF. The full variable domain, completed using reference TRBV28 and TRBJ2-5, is DVKVTQSSRYLVKRTGEKVFLECVQDMDHENMFWYRQDPGLGLRLIYFSYDVKMKEKGDIPEGYSVSREKKERFSLILESASTNQTSMYLCASSLSQGEETQYFGPGTRLLVL.

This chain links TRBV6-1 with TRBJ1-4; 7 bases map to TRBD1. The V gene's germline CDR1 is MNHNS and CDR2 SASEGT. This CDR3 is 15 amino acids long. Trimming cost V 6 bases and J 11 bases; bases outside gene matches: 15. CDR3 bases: TGTGCCAGCAGGGATACAGGGGTCCTATGGTCCAAACTGTTTTTT. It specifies CASRDTGVLWSKLFF.

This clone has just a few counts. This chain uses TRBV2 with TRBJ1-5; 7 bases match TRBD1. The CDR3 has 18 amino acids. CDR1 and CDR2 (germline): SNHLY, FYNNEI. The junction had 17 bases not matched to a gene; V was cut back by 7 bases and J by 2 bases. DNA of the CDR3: TGTGCCAGCAACGGACAGGTTGCGGGCTCTGGCGGCAATCAGCCCCAGCATTTT. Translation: CASNGQVAGSGGNQPQHF.

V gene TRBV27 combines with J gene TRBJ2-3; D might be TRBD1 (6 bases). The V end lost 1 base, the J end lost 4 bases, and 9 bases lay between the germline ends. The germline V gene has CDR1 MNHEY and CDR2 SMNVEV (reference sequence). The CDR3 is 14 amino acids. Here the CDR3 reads CASSLWGLADTQYF. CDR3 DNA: TGTGCCAGCAGTTTATGGGGGCTCGCAGATACGCAGTATTTT.

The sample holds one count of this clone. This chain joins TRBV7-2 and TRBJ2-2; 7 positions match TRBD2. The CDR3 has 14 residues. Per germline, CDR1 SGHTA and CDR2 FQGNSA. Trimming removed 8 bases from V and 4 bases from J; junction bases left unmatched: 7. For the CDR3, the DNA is TGTGCCAGCCGAAGACTAGCAGCCACCGGGGAGCTGTTTTTT. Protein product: CASRRLAATGELFF.

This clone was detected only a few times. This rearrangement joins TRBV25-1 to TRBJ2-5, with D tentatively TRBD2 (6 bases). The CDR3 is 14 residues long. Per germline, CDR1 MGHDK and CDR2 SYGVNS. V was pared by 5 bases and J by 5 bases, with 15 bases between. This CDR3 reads CASSRPRGSETQYF. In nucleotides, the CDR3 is TGTGCCAGCAGTCGACCGCGGGGATCCGAGACCCAGTACTTC.

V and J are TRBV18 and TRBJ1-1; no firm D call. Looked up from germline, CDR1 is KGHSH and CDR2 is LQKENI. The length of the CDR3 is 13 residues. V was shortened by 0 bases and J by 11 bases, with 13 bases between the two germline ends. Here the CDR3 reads CASSPPAVILAFF. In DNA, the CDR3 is TGTGCCAGCTCACCACCGGCTGTAATTTTGGCTTTCTTT.

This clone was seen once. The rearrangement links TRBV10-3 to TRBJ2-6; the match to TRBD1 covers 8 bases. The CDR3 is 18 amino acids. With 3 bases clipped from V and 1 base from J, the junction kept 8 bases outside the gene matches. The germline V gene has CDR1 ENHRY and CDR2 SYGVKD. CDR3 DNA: TGTGCCATCAGTGAACGAACAGGGGGTAGGTCTGGGGCCAACGTCCTGACTTTC. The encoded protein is CAISERTGGRSGANVLTF.

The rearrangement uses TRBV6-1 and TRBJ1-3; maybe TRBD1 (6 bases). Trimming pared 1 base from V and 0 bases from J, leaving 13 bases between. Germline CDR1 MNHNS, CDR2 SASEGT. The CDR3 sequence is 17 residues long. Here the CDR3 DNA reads TGTGCCAGCAGTGAAGTCTCAGGGGTCACCTCTGGAAACACCATATATTTT. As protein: CASSEVSGVTSGNTIYF.

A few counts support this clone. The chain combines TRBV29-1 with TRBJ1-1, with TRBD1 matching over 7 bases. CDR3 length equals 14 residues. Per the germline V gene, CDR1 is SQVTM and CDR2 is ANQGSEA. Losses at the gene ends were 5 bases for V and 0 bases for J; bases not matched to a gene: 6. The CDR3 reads CSVKIQGVNTEAFF. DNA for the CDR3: TGCAGCGTTAAAATTCAGGGGGTGAACACTGAAGCTTTCTTT.

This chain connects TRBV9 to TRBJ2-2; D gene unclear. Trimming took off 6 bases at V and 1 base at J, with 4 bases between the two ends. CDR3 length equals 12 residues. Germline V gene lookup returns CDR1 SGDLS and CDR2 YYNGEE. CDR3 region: CASTKNTGELFF. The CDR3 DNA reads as TGTGCCAGCACCAAGAACACCGGGGAGCTGTTTTTT.

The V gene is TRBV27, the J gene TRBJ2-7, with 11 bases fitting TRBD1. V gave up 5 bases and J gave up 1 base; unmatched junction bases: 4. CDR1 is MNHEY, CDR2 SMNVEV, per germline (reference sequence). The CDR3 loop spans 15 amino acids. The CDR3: CASSPGDRGSYEQYF. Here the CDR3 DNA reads TGTGCCAGCAGTCCCGGGGACAGGGGGTCCTACGAGCAGTACTTC.

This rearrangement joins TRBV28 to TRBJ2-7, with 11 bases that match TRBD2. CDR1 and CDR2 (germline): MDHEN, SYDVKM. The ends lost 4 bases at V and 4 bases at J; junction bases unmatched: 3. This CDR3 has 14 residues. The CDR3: CASSSPSGRYEQYF. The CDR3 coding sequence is TGTGCCAGCAGTTCCCCTAGCGGGAGGTACGAGCAGTACTTC.

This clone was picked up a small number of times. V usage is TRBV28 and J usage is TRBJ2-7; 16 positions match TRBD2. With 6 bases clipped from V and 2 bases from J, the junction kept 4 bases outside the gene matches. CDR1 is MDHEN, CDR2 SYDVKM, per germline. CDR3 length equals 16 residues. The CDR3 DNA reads TGTGCCAGCAGCCCCGGGACTAGCGGGAGGGCCTACGAGCAGTACTTC. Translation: CASSPGTSGRAYEQYF.

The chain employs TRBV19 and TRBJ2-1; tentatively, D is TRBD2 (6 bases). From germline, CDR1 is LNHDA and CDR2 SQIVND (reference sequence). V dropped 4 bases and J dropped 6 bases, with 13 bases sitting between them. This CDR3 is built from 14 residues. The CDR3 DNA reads TGTGCCAGTAGTAGCGGGAAGTGGGGCAATGAGCAGTTCTTC. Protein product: CASSSGKWGNEQFF.

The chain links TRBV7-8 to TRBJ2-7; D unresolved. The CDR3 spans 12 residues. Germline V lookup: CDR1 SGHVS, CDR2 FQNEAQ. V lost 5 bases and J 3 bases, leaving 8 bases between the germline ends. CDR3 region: CASSTSGYEQYF. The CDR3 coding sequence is TGTGCCAGCAGCACTTCAGGCTACGAGCAGTACTTC.

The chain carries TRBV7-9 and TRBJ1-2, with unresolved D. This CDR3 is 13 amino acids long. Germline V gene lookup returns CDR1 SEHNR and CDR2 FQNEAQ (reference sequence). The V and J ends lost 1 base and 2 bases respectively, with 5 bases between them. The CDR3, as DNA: TGTGCCAGCAGCTTAGAACAGAACTATGGCTACACCTTC. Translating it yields CASSLEQNYGYTF.

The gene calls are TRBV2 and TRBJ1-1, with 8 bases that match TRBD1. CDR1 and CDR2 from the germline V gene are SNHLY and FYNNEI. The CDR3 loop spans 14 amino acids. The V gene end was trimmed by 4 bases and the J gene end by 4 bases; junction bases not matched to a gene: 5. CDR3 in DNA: TGTGCCAGCAGTGTCACTCAGGGGGCCACTGAAGCTTTCTTT. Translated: CASSVTQGATEAFF.

The CDR3 is CASSPRGLNTGELFF. The CDR3 nucleotides are TGTGCCAGCAGCCCGCGCGGACTTAACACCGGGGAGCTGTTTTTT. The V gene is TRBV6-6, the J gene TRBJ2-2; maybe TRBD2 (5 bases). V was pared by 6 bases and J by 2 bases, with 13 bases between. The V gene's germline CDR1 is MNHNY and CDR2 SVGAGI (reference sequence). The length of the CDR3 is 15 residues.

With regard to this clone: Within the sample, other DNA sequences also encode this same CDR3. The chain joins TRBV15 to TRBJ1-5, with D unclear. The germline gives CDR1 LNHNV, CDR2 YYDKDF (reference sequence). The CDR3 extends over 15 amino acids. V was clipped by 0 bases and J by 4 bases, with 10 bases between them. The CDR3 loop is CATSRDPGSNQPQHF. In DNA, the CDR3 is TGTGCCACCAGCAGAGATCCGGGGTCAAATCAGCCCCAGCATTTT.

In nucleotides, the CDR3 is TGTGCCACCAGCAGAGATAGGCGGGGAGGACTTATCGAGCAGTACTTC. Its protein is CATSRDRRGGLIEQYF. This chain connects TRBV15 to TRBJ2-7, with a weak D call TRBD2 (6 bases). From germline, CDR1 is LNHNV and CDR2 YYDKDF (reference sequence). CDR3 length equals 16 residues. V was clipped by 0 bases and J by 6 bases, with 18 bases between them.

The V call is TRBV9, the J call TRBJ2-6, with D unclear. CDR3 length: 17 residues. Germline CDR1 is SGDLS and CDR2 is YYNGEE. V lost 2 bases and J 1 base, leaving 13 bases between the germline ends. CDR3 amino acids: CASSVGSFVSGANVLTF. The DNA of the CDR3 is TGTGCCAGCAGCGTTGGTAGTTTTGTGTCTGGGGCCAACGTCCTGACTTTC.

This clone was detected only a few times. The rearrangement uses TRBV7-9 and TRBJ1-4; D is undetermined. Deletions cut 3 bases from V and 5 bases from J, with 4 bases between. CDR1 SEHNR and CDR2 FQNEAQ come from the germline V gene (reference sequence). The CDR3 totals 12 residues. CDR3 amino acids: CASSLGNEKLFF. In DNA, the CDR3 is TGTGCCAGCAGCTTGGGCAATGAAAAACTGTTTTTT.

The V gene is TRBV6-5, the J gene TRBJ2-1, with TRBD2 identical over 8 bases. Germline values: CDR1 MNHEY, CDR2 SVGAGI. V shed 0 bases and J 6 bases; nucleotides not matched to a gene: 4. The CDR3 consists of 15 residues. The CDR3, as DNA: TGTGCCAGCAGTTACTCGGGGAGCGGGAGCAATGAGCAGTTCTTC. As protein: CASSYSGSGSNEQFF.

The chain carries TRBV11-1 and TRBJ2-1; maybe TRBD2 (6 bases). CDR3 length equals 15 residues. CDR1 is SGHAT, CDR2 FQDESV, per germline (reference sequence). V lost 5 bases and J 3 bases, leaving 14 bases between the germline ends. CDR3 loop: CASSTGGVNYNEQFF. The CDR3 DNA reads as TGTGCCAGCAGCACCGGCGGGGTGAACTACAATGAGCAGTTCTTC.